A single sample is the source of the 9 T cell receptor beta chains below, sequenced in a study of shared clonotypes between healthy human individuals. The method was immunoSEQ multiplex PCR; TCRdb's version includes in-frame clones alone and lacks a portion of them. This table has about 2.4 million clones, roughly 93% appearing once. Sequencing was performed on naive CD4+ T cells from PBMCs. The subset is: CD45RA+ positively selected. Every receptor here comes from a man aged 18 to 30 in good health. Some clones in this sample may be carry-over from other donors' samples.

The V call is TRBV23-1, the J call TRBJ2-7; perhaps TRBD1 as D (5 bases). TRBV23-1 is treated as an ORF (open reading frame) with a function not yet certain. With 6 bases removed from V and 4 bases from J, the gap between germline ends came to 19 bases. The CDR3 is 15 amino acids. CDR3 region: CASSVEAGSLYEQYF. CDR3 sequence (DNA): TGCGCCAGCAGCGTCGAGGCAGGGTCATTATACGAGCAGTACTTC.

About this clone itself: Other DNA sequences in the same sample also yield this CDR3. The chain is built from TRBV7-9 and TRBJ1-4; 7 bases line up with TRBD1. After removal of 5 bases from V and 8 bases from J, the junction contained 8 bases not matched to a gene. The CDR3 covers 14 residues. Germline V gene lookup returns CDR1 SEHNR and CDR2 FQNEAQ (reference sequence). The CDR3: CASSLRQGVEKLFF. The CDR3 DNA reads TGTGCCAGCAGCCTCCGACAGGGAGTGGAAAAACTGTTTTTT.

The CDR3: CASRVNSGSPDTQYF. The CDR3 DNA sequence: TGTGCCAGCAGGGTCAATAGCGGGAGCCCAGATACGCAGTATTTT. This chain connects TRBV5-5 to TRBJ2-3, with 9 bases that match TRBD2. The V gene end was trimmed by 5 bases and the J gene end by 4 bases; junction bases not matched to a gene: 8. From germline, CDR1 is SGHKS and CDR2 YYEKEE (reference sequence). The CDR3 totals 15 residues.

Notes on this clone: The identical CDR3 is also encoded by other nucleotide sequences in the sample. The rearrangement joins TRBV14 to TRBJ1-1; no clear D gene. This CDR3 comprises 13 residues. V was trimmed by 3 bases and J by 1 base, leaving 6 bases between them. Germline CDR1 reads SGHDN; CDR2 reads FVKESK. The CDR3 reads CASSQQRNTEAFF. The CDR3 coding sequence is TGTGCCAGCAGCCAGCAGAGGAACACTGAAGCTTTCTTT.

V is TRBV10-1 and J is TRBJ2-3; 7 nucleotides match TRBD2. Germline values: CDR1 WNHNN, CDR2 SYGVQD (reference sequence). The CDR3 runs 14 residues. V lost 4 bases and J lost 8; bases outside the gene matches: 9. CDR3 in amino acids: CASSGPGRFGTQYF. Here the CDR3 DNA reads TGCGCCAGCAGTGGTCCCGGGAGGTTCGGTACGCAGTATTTT.

V and J are TRBV29-1 and TRBJ2-1; 11 nucleotides agree with TRBD1. CDR1 is SQVTM, CDR2 ANQGSEA, per germline. V lost 7 bases and J lost 8; bases outside the gene matches: 13. CDR3 size: 15 residues. The CDR3 reads CSAIGQGARGDEQFF. The CDR3 nucleotides read TGCAGCGCCATCGGACAGGGGGCAAGGGGCGATGAGCAGTTCTTC.

V is TRBV9 and J is TRBJ1-3; 8 bases are shared with TRBD1. The CDR3 covers 16 residues. V trimming: 0 bases; J trimming: 4 bases; junction bases outside the gene matches: 6. CDR1 is SGDLS, CDR2 YYNGEE, per germline. Here the CDR3 reads CASSVGDRLWGNTIYF. In DNA, the CDR3 is TGTGCCAGCAGCGTAGGGGACAGGCTTTGGGGAAACACCATATATTTT.

The rearrangement links TRBV6-5 to TRBJ2-1, with D possibly called TRBD1 or TRBD2 (5 bases each). The CDR3 contains 12 residues. V was pared by 5 bases and J by 9 bases, with 11 bases between. The germline CDR1 and CDR2 sequences are MNHEY and SVGAGI. CDR3 coding DNA: TGTGCCAGCAGTGGGACCTATGGTGAGCAGTTCTTC. Residues: CASSGTYGEQFF.

The V gene is TRBV7-9, the J gene TRBJ2-7; D might be TRBD1 or TRBD2, each matching 6 bases. Trimming pared 2 bases from V and 1 base from J, leaving 9 bases between. The length of the CDR3 is 14 residues. Germline CDR1 SEHNR, CDR2 FQNEAQ (reference sequence). The CDR3 here is CASSLIGGSYEQYF. The CDR3 region has the DNA TGTGCCAGCAGCTTAATAGGGGGGTCCTACGAGCAGTACTTC. The full variable domain, in which reference TRBV7-9 and TRBJ2-7 provide the parts outside the CDR3, is DTGVSQNPRHKITKRGQNVTFRCDPISEHNRLYWYRQTLGQGPEFLTYFQNEAQLEKSRLLSDRFSAERPKGSFSTLEIQRTEQGDSAMYLCASSLIGGSYEQYFGPGTRLTVT.